A selection of T cell receptor beta chains follows, all from one sample in a study of breast tumors, draining lymph nodes, adjacent tissues. TCRdb analysed the multiplex PCR reads with MiXCR anew, one entry per CDR3 protein. The repertoire holds 70,000 to 95,000 distinct CDR3 sequences, with roughly a fifth as singletons. Sequencing used axillary lymph node tissue. Every receptor here comes from a female donor with breast cancer. Some clones in this sample may be carry-over from other donors' samples. Each CDR3 is given with its conserved first and last residue. Each record gives: CDR3 DNA, CDR3 protein, J gene, clone size, V gene, D gene. D genes are given only for firm matches. Clone size appears in some rows only: once, few, many, or a class for an expanded clone.

cdr3_nt: TGTGCCAGCAGTCCCTACGTGAATGAAAAACTGTTTTTT
cdr3_aa: CASSPYVNEKLFF
j_call: TRBJ1-4
clone_size: few
v_call: TRBV28
d_call: .

cdr3_nt: TGCAGTGCTAGAATCTCATCGGGGGTGAGGGGCTACACCTTC
cdr3_aa: CSARISSGVRGYTF
j_call: TRBJ1-2
clone_size: few
v_call: TRBV20-1
d_call: .

cdr3_nt: TGTGCCAGCAACCGGGTCGGGGAGCTGTTTTTT
cdr3_aa: CASNRVGELFF
j_call: TRBJ2-2
clone_size: few
v_call: TRBV28
d_call: .

cdr3_nt: TGTGCCAGCAGTGAAGCGATCAGACCGGTGGCCAAAAACATTCAGTACTTC
cdr3_aa: CASSEAIRPVAKNIQYF
j_call: TRBJ2-4
clone_size: .
v_call: TRBV6-1
d_call: .

cdr3_nt: TGTGCCAGCAGATTCGGGGTCCGGGGTTATGGCTGCACCTTC
cdr3_aa: CASRFGVRGYGCTF
j_call: TRBJ1-2
clone_size: .
v_call: TRBV12-3/TRBV12-4
d_call: .

cdr3_nt: TGCAGCGCCGGAGTAGCGGGAGAAGGGGAGACCCAGTACTTC
cdr3_aa: CSAGVAGEGETQYF
j_call: TRBJ2-5
clone_size: many
v_call: TRBV29-1
d_call: TRBD2

cdr3_nt: TGTGCCAGCAGTGATGGATCCTCACCCCTCCACTTT
cdr3_aa: CASSDGSSPLHF
j_call: TRBJ1-6
clone_size: many
v_call: TRBV2
d_call: .

cdr3_nt: TGTGCCAGCAGCTTGGCCGGCCAAGGGGGAGAGACCCGGTACTTC
cdr3_aa: CASSLAGQGGETRYF
j_call: TRBJ2-5
clone_size: .
v_call: TRBV5-8
d_call: .

cdr3_nt: TGTGCCAGCAGCTTACGGGCCGGGAAAGATGAGCAGTTCTTC
cdr3_aa: CASSLRAGKDEQFF
j_call: TRBJ2-1
clone_size: many
v_call: TRBV7-3
d_call: .

cdr3_nt: TGTGCCACCAGTGATTTGTCTAGCCGGGGCGGGGAGCTGTTTTTT
cdr3_aa: CATSDLSSRGGELFF
j_call: TRBJ2-2
clone_size: many
v_call: TRBV24-1
d_call: .

cdr3_nt: TGTGCCAGCAGCCAAGGACAGGTTAACTATGGCTACACCTTC
cdr3_aa: CASSQGQVNYGYTF
j_call: TRBJ1-2
clone_size: many
v_call: TRBV4-2
d_call: .

cdr3_nt: TGTGCTAGCAGCTTAAGATCGACAGGTTTTAATGAAAAACTGTTTTTT
cdr3_aa: CASSLRSTGFNEKLFF
j_call: TRBJ1-4
clone_size: many
v_call: TRBV11-3
d_call: .

cdr3_nt: TGTGCCAGCACCTTGAAAGAGACCCAGTACTTC
cdr3_aa: CASTLKETQYF
j_call: TRBJ2-5
clone_size: many
v_call: TRBV5-6
d_call: .

cdr3_nt: TGCCAAAGTACAGCGGGCACAGATACGCAGTATTTT
cdr3_aa: CQSTAGTDTQYF
j_call: TRBJ2-3
clone_size: many
v_call: TRBV10-1
d_call: .

cdr3_nt: TGTGCCAGCAGTCCACCGGGGGACAGCGGTTATGGCTACACCTTC
cdr3_aa: CASSPPGDSGYGYTF
j_call: TRBJ1-2
clone_size: many
v_call: TRBV28
d_call: TRBD1

cdr3_nt: TGTGCCAGCAGCGGGGCGGGAGGGTTCTACAATGAGCAGTTCTTC
cdr3_aa: CASSGAGGFYNEQFF
j_call: TRBJ2-1
clone_size: many
v_call: TRBV9
d_call: TRBD2

cdr3_nt: TGTGCCAGCAGTGAATTAGGTCCCTCCTACAATGAGCAGTTCTTC
cdr3_aa: CASSELGPSYNEQFF
j_call: TRBJ2-1
clone_size: few
v_call: TRBV2
d_call: .

cdr3_nt: TGCGCCAGCAGCTCCTCGTCGGGGGACCGGGAGCTGTTTTTT
cdr3_aa: CASSSSSGDRELFF
j_call: TRBJ2-2
clone_size: many
v_call: TRBV5-1
d_call: .

cdr3_nt: TGTGCCAGCAGTGAATACCCCCGGGGAAGGGACTCCTACAATGAGCAGTTCTTC
cdr3_aa: CASSEYPRGRDSYNEQFF
j_call: TRBJ2-1
clone_size: many
v_call: TRBV25-1
d_call: .

cdr3_nt: TGTGCCAGCAGCTTAGGGGGGACAGGGGTGAAGGAAAAACTGTTTTTT
cdr3_aa: CASSLGGTGVKEKLFF
j_call: TRBJ1-4
clone_size: many
v_call: TRBV7-8
d_call: TRBD1

cdr3_nt: TGCGCCAGCAGCCAAGATAAAGAGCCAGGTCGAATTAATTCACCCCTCCACTTT
cdr3_aa: CASSQDKEPGRINSPLHF
j_call: TRBJ1-6
clone_size: .
v_call: TRBV4-3
d_call: .

cdr3_nt: TGTGGCAGCAGCTTAACTTTAGCGGACGAGCAGTACTTC
cdr3_aa: CGSSLTLADEQYF
j_call: TRBJ2-7
clone_size: many
v_call: TRBV7-3
d_call: .

cdr3_nt: TGTGCCAGCAGTTTAGGTAGCGGGAGCTGGGGTGAGCAGTTCTTC
cdr3_aa: CASSLGSGSWGEQFF
j_call: TRBJ2-1
clone_size: many
v_call: TRBV12-3/TRBV12-4
d_call: TRBD2

cdr3_nt: TGTGCCGGCCGAGGGGGCTACGAGCAGTACTTC
cdr3_aa: CAGRGGYEQYF
j_call: TRBJ2-7
clone_size: many
v_call: TRBV5-8
d_call: .

cdr3_nt: TGTGCCAGCAGTGGGACAGTCTATGGCTACACCTTC
cdr3_aa: CASSGTVYGYTF
j_call: TRBJ1-2
clone_size: many
v_call: TRBV2
d_call: .